The 28 T cell receptor beta chains below come from one sample, sequenced in a study of T-cell memory formation after mild COVID-19 (dated by TCRdb to the early 2020s). Libraries were built with 5' RACE. TCRdb lists the instrument as Illumina NovaSeq 6000. TCRdb ran its own pipeline on the public reads, namely fastp trimming at Q25 and MiXCR clone calling, and kept in-frame beta chains. For every CDR3 protein sequence, its rows merge into one entry that carries the most common genes and DNA. The table for this sample lists more than 100,000 distinct CDR3 sequences; about a sixth of them were counted only once. The ten largest clones capture 4% to 6% of the sample. The sequencing input was PBMCs or a T cell subset sorted from them (not recorded which). Every receptor here comes from a man between 18 and 35 years old who had mild COVID-19 (a few samples of this study predate the infection). The sample titles of this study are shuffled in the database, so cell type and time point are left out; the donor was told from shared clones.

This clonotype was detected a few times. The V and J genes are TRBV19 and TRBJ1-6; 7 positions match TRBD1. Per the germline V gene, CDR1 is LNHDA and CDR2 is SQIVND (reference sequence). CDR3 length: 15 amino acids. V shed 6 bases and J 0 bases; nucleotides not matched to a gene: 2. The CDR3 nucleotides are TGTGCCAGTAGGGGGACAGCCTCCTATAATTCACCCCTCCACTTT. Amino acid sequence: CASRGTASYNSPLHF.

This clonotype was counted a few times. CDR3: CAISGSGQGPQYF. CDR3 DNA sequence: TGTGCCATCAGTGGCTCCGGACAGGGCCCCCAGTATTTT. J is TRBJ2-3 and V is TRBV10-3, with 8 bases lining up with TRBD1. Germline V gene sequence: CDR1 ENHRY, CDR2 SYGVKD. The CDR3 spans 13 residues. The J segment lost 12 bases and the V segment lost 4 bases, leaving 9 bases of the junction unmatched.

This clonotype was counted once. V is TRBV2 and J is TRBJ1-1; D is possibly TRBD1 (5 bases). In germline, CDR1 is SNHLY, CDR2 FYNNEI. Trimming cost V 6 bases and J 1 base, with 9 bases left between them. The CDR3 covers 13 residues. CDR3 region: CASRPDTNTEAFF. The CDR3 DNA sequence: TGTGCCAGCAGGCCGGACACGAACACTGAAGCTTTCTTT.

The chain recombines TRBV2 with TRBJ2-3; D is ambiguous. Trimming shortened V by 11 bases and J by 2 bases, and 11 bases separated the two germline ends. CDR1 is SNHLY, CDR2 FYNNEI, per germline. The CDR3 covers 12 residues. The CDR3 nucleotides are TGTGCCTTGGGCAGGAACACAGATACGCAGTATTTT. It codes for CALGRNTDTQYF.

This clonotype was observed a handful of times. The V and J genes are TRBV5-5 and TRBJ2-7; 7 positions agree with TRBD1. The CDR3 totals 14 residues. Trimming took 0 bases from V and 3 from J; bases not matched to a gene: 3. Germline CDR1 is SGHKS and CDR2 is YYEKEE (reference sequence). CDR3: CASSLATGDYEQYV. For the CDR3, the DNA is TGTGCCAGCAGCTTGGCCACAGGGGACTACGAGCAGTACGTC.

This chain uses TRBV7-2 with TRBJ2-7; 10 bases fit TRBD1. With V trimmed by 1 base and J by 7 bases, 4 bases remained unmatched. Germline V gene lookup returns CDR1 SGHTA and CDR2 FQGNSA. The CDR3 consists of 14 residues. CDR3 sequence (DNA): TGTGCCAGCAGCTTAGGGGGACAGGGGAGAGAGCAGTACGTC. Protein product: CASSLGGQGREQYV.

This clonotype was observed a few times. The V and J genes are TRBV5-1 and TRBJ2-7, with D possibly TRBD2 on 6 matching bases. The CDR3 consists of 16 residues. Per the germline V gene, CDR1 is SGHRS and CDR2 is YFSETQ. V was trimmed by 3 bases and J by 2 bases, leaving 18 bases between them. CDR3 loop: CASSSMDTSGPYEQYV. The CDR3 region has the DNA TGCGCCAGCAGCTCCATGGACACCAGCGGGCCCTACGAGCAGTACGTC.

There are a few counts of this clonotype. This chain connects TRBV6-5 to TRBJ2-4; tentatively, D is TRBD1 (6 bases). The CDR3 is 13 amino acids. Trimming removed 5 bases at V and 7 bases at J, with 12 bases between. The germline CDR1 and CDR2 sequences are MNHEY and SVGAGI. The DNA of the CDR3 is TGTGCCAGCAGTCAGGACACAGGGAACATTCAGTACTTC. Residues: CASSQDTGNIQYF.

In its sample, this clonotype was seen a few times. The chain joins TRBV7-2 to TRBJ2-5; D perhaps matches TRBD2 (6 bases). V lost 1 base and J lost 1, with 13 bases in between. Germline CDR1 is SGHTA and CDR2 is FQGNSA. The length of the CDR3 is 16 residues. CDR3 sequence reads: CASSLVLAALQETQYF. The CDR3 DNA reads as TGTGCCAGCAGCTTAGTGTTAGCGGCCCTCCAAGAGACCCAGTACTTC.

This clonotype was counted ten times or more. The rearrangement uses TRBV7-2 and TRBJ1-6; D gene uncertain. The CDR3 extends over 13 amino acids. Germline loops: CDR1 SGHTA, CDR2 FQGNSA. Trimming took off 7 bases at V and 7 bases at J, with 11 bases between the two ends. The CDR3 is CASTLDGNSPLHF. Here the CDR3 DNA reads TGTGCCAGCACCCTAGACGGAAATTCACCCCTCCACTTT.

V is TRBV7-2 and J is TRBJ2-7; either TRBD1 or TRBD2 may supply D (5 bases each). The CDR3 runs to 14 residues. The V gene's germline CDR1 is SGHTA and CDR2 FQGNSA. Trimming left V 4 bases short and J 0 bases short, with 10 bases between. CDR3 coding DNA: TGTGCCAGCAGCTCTCAGGGACCCTCCTACGAGCAGTACGTC. Protein sequence: CASSSQGPSYEQYV.

This chain links TRBV12-3 or TRBV12-4 with TRBJ1-2; D not certain. V was trimmed by 3 bases and J by 8 bases, leaving 13 bases between them. The CDR3 extends over 13 amino acids. DNA of the CDR3: TGTGCCAGCAGTTTCGGCCCCTTCGGGGGCTACACCTTC. Residues: CASSFGPFGGYTF.

There are a few counts of this clonotype. The chain couples TRBV10-1 to TRBJ2-2; 9 bases line up with TRBD1. The CDR3 contains 15 residues. V shed 8 bases and J 1 base; nucleotides not matched to a gene: 5. Germline V CDR1 and CDR2: WNHNN, SYGVQD (reference sequence). The CDR3 bases are TGCGCCAGCGGGACGGACAGGGGGAACACCGGGGAGCTGTTTTTT. This translates into CASGTDRGNTGELFF.

The genes are TRBV9 and TRBJ1-2; D gene uncertain. The CDR3 runs to 16 residues. Germline V CDR1 and CDR2: SGDLS, YYNGEE. With 5 bases removed from V and 1 base from J, the gap between germline ends came to 18 bases. CDR3 amino acids: CASSQQADVFNYGYTF. DNA of the CDR3: TGTGCCAGCAGTCAGCAGGCCGACGTCTTTAACTATGGCTACACCTTC.

This rearrangement joins TRBV7-9 to TRBJ2-5; 8 bases are a match to TRBD2. V shed 8 bases and J 4 bases; nucleotides not matched to a gene: 9. The CDR3 is 14 residues long. Germline loops: CDR1 SEHNR, CDR2 FQNEAQ (reference sequence). CDR3 region: CASATGGRGETQYF. DNA for the CDR3: TGTGCCAGCGCGACGGGGGGGCGAGGAGAGACCCAGTACTTC. The full variable domain, its missing parts supplied by reference TRBV7-9 and TRBJ2-5, is DTGVSQNPRHKITKRGQNVTFRCDPISEHNRLYWYRQTLGQGPEFLTYFQNEAQLEKSRLLSDRFSAERPKGSFSTLEIQRTEQGDSAMYLCASATGGRGETQYFGPGTRLLVL.

This chain joins TRBV6-6 and TRBJ1-2; no clear D gene. V lost 6 bases and J lost 3, with 11 bases in between. The CDR3 has 13 amino acids. The germline V gene encodes CDR1 MNHNY and CDR2 SVGAGI (reference sequence). Here the CDR3 DNA reads TGTGCCAGCAGGCCGGAAAGAGACTATGGCTACACCTTC. Protein sequence: CASRPERDYGYTF.

A few counts support this clonotype. The J gene is TRBJ2-1, the V gene TRBV5-1, with 8 bases lining up with TRBD2. From germline, CDR1 is SGHRS and CDR2 YFSETQ. Germline trimming cut 4 bases from V and 5 bases from J; bases unmatched to any gene: 8. The CDR3 extends over 15 amino acids. CDR3 DNA sequence: TGCGCCAGCAGCCAGGGACTAGGGGTAAACAATGAGCAGTTCTTC. Translated, it gives CASSQGLGVNNEQFF.

The chain has TRBV15 and TRBJ2-5, with D possibly being TRBD2 (6 bases). Trimming took off 0 bases at V and 7 bases at J, with 18 bases between the two ends. This CDR3 is 16 amino acids long. Germline V gene lookup returns CDR1 LNHNV and CDR2 YYDKDF (reference sequence). This CDR3 is CATSRDHVAGQGTQYF. The CDR3 nucleotides read TGTGCCACCAGCAGAGATCACGTGGCGGGGCAGGGGACCCAGTACTTC. The whole variable domain, filled in from reference TRBV15 and TRBJ2-5, reads DAMVIQNPRYQVTQFGKPVTLSCSQTLNHNVMYWYQQKSSQAPKLLFHYYDKDFNNEADTPDNFQSRRPNTSFCFLDIRSPGLGDTAMYLCATSRDHVAGQGTQYFGPGTRLLVL.

CDR3 DNA sequence: TGCGCCAGCAGCTTGGGGGCAGGGTACTACGAGCAGTACGTC. It yields the protein CASSLGAGYYEQYV. The chain uses TRBV5-1 and TRBJ2-7, with D possibly TRBD1 on 5 matching bases. The CDR3 contains 14 residues. Trimming removed 0 bases at V and 3 bases at J, with 10 bases between. Germline values: CDR1 SGHRS, CDR2 YFSETQ.

This clonotype showed up just a few times. The CDR3, as DNA: TGCAGTGCTAGAGACCGCCTAAAGGACAGCTTGAACACTGAAGCTTTCTTT. Amino acid sequence: CSARDRLKDSLNTEAFF. The V gene is TRBV20-1, the J gene TRBJ1-1, with D perhaps matching TRBD1 (6 bases). Germline CDR1 reads DFQATT; CDR2 reads SNEGSKA (reference sequence). Trimming pared 0 bases from V and 0 bases from J, leaving 17 bases between. The CDR3 length is 17 residues.

This clonotype was counted ten times or more. V is TRBV7-3 and J is TRBJ2-1; D may be TRBD1 or TRBD2 (6 bases each). V lost 0 bases to trimming and J lost 3 bases, with 15 bases between them. CDR1 and CDR2 (germline): SGHTA, FQGTGA. This CDR3 region has 17 residues. This CDR3 is CASSLTSWGALYNEQFF. CDR3 bases: TGTGCCAGCAGCTTAACCAGTTGGGGGGCCCTCTACAATGAGCAGTTCTTC.

For the CDR3, the DNA is TGCGCCAGCAGCTCCTCGTCGGAACGATATACGCAGTATTTT. It translates to CASSSSSERYTQYF. This chain links TRBV5-1 with TRBJ2-3; D unresolved. From germline, CDR1 is SGHRS and CDR2 YFSETQ. V lost 3 bases, J lost 7 bases, and 15 bases lay in between. The CDR3 spans 14 residues.

This clonotype was detected a few times. The V gene is TRBV4-3, the J gene TRBJ1-2, with D perhaps TRBD1 (6 bases). V was shortened by 0 bases and J by 4 bases, with 9 bases between the two germline ends. The germline CDR1 and CDR2 sequences are LGHNA and YSLEER. The CDR3 is made up of 14 amino acids. The CDR3 region is CASSQERGFYGYTF. In nucleotides, the CDR3 is TGCGCCAGCAGCCAAGAGAGGGGGTTCTATGGCTACACCTTC.

This clonotype occurred a few times. The chain links TRBV16 to TRBJ2-7; perhaps TRBD1 as D (5 bases). From germline, CDR1 is KGHSY and CDR2 FQNENV. Trimming left V 4 bases short and J 5 bases short, with 12 bases between. CDR3 length equals 13 residues. CDR3 residues: CASSRQGSHEQYV. The CDR3 nucleotides read TGTGCCAGCAGCCGTCAGGGTTCCCACGAGCAGTACGTC.

The chain carries TRBV24-1 and TRBJ1-2, with D possibly matching TRBD1 (5 bases). V lost 7 bases to trimming and J lost 4 bases, with 18 bases between them. CDR1 and CDR2 from the germline V gene are KGHDR and SFDVKD. The CDR3 totals 15 residues. The CDR3 bases are TGTGCCACCAGGATGGACGGGAGCCAGGGCTATGGCTACACCTTC. Residues: CATRMDGSQGYGYTF.

This clonotype was detected only a few times. V and J are TRBV2 and TRBJ1-2; 11 bases fit TRBD1. CDR1 is SNHLY and CDR2 is FYNNEI in the germline V gene. The CDR3 sequence is 12 residues long. Trimming removed 8 bases from V and 4 bases from J; junction bases left unmatched: 0. CDR3 loop: CASGQGAYGYTF. CDR3 coding DNA: TGTGCCAGCGGACAGGGGGCCTATGGCTACACCTTC. The full variable domain, rest sourced from reference TRBV2 and TRBJ1-2, is EPEVTQTPSHQVTQMGQEVILRCVPISNHLYFYWYRQILGQKVEFLVSFYNNEISEKSEIFDDQFSVERPDGSNFTLKIRSTKLEDSAMYFCASGQGAYGYTFGSGTRLTVV.

This clonotype was recorded a few times. V gene TRBV18 combines with J gene TRBJ2-1; 11 bases agree with TRBD2. Trimming at V came to 6 bases and at J to 7 bases, leaving 11 bases not matched to a gene. Germline CDR1 reads KGHSH; CDR2 reads LQKENI. The CDR3 is 16 amino acids. CDR3 in DNA: TGTGCCAGCTCCCTCCTTAGCGGGGGGGCGGTAAATGAGCAGTTCTTC. It encodes CASSLLSGGAVNEQFF.

The gene calls are TRBV4-2 and TRBJ2-7; D is perhaps TRBD1 (6 bases). V shed 1 base and J shed 2 bases, with 15 bases lying between them. The CDR3 sequence is 16 residues long. Germline lookup yields CDR1 LGHNA and CDR2 YNFKEQ. The DNA of the CDR3 is TGTGCCAGCAGCCAAGCTTGGGGGCAGGGAACCTACGAGCAGTACTTC. Protein sequence: CASSQAWGQGTYEQYF.